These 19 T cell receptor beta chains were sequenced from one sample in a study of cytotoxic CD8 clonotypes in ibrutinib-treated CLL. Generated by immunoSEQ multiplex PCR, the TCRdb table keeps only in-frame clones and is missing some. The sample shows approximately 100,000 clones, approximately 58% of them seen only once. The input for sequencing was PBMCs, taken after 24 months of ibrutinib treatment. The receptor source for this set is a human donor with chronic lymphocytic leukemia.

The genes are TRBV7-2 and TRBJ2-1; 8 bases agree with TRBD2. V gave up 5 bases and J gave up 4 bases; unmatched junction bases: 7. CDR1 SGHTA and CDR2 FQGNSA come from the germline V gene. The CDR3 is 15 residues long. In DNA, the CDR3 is TGTGCCAGCAGCCCAGAACGCGGGGGGTACAATGAGCAGTTCTTC. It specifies CASSPERGGYNEQFF.

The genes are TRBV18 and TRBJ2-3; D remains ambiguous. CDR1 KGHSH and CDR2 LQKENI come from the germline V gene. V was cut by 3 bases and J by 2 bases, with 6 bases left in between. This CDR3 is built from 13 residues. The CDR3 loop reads CASSPSYTDTQYF. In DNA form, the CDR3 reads TGTGCCAGCTCACCCTCGTACACAGATACGCAGTATTTT.

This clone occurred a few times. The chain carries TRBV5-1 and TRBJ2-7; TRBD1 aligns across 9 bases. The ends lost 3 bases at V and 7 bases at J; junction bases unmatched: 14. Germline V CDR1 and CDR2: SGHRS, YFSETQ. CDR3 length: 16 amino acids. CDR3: CASSSNPPGQGEEQYF. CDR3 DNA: TGCGCCAGCAGCTCGAACCCACCGGGACAGGGAGAAGAGCAGTACTTC.

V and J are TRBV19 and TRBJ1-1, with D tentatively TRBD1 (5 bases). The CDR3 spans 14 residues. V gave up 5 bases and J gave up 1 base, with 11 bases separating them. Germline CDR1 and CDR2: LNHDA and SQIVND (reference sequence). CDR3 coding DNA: TGTGCCAGTAGTCCGGGGACGGCGAACACTGAAGCTTTCTTT. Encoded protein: CASSPGTANTEAFF.

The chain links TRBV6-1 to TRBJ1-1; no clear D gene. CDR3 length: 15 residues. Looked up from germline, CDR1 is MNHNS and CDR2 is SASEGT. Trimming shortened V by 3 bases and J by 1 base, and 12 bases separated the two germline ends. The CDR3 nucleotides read TGTGCCAGCAGTGAGGGCGGGAGACCGAACACTGAAGCTTTCTTT. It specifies CASSEGGRPNTEAFF.

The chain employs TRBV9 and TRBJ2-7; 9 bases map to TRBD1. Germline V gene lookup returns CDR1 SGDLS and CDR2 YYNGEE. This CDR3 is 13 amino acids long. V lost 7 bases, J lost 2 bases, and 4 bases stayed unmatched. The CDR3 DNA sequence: TGTGCCAGCGCCGGGACAGGGCCCTACGAGCAGTACTTC. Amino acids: CASAGTGPYEQYF.

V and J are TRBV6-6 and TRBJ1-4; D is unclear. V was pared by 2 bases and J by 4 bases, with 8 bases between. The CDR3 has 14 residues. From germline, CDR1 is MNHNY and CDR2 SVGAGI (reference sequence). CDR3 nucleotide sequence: TGTGCCAGCAGTTACGATTTGCTTAATGAAAAACTGTTTTTT. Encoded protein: CASSYDLLNEKLFF.

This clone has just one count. CDR3 loop: CASSSEVRGVETQYF. The CDR3 DNA sequence: TGTGCCAGCAGCTCGGAGGTTAGGGGAGTAGAGACCCAGTACTTC. V and J are TRBV5-6 and TRBJ2-5; D may match TRBD1 or TRBD2 (5 bases each). With 3 bases removed from V and 4 bases from J, the gap between germline ends came to 16 bases. This CDR3 region has 15 residues. Germline loops: CDR1 SGHDT, CDR2 YYEEEE.

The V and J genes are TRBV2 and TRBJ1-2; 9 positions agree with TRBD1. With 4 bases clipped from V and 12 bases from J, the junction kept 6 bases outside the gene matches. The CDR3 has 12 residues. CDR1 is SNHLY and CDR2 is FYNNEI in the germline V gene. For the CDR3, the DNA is TGTGCCAGCAGTGTTGGGGACAGGGCAAACACCTTC. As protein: CASSVGDRANTF. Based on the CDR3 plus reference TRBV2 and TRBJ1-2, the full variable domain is EPEVTQTPSHQVTQMGQEVILRCVPISNHLYFYWYRQILGQKVEFLVSFYNNEISEKSEIFDDQFSVERPDGSNFTLKIRSTKLEDSAMYFCASSVGDRANTFGSGTRLTVV.

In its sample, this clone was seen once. Here the CDR3 reads CASGLGETQYF. The DNA for the CDR3 is TGTGCCAGCGGATTAGGGGAGACCCAGTACTTC. The rearrangement links TRBV2 to TRBJ2-5; no firm D call. Trimming pared 8 bases from V and 5 bases from J, leaving 9 bases between. The CDR3 has 11 residues. The germline CDR1 and CDR2 sequences are SNHLY and FYNNEI.

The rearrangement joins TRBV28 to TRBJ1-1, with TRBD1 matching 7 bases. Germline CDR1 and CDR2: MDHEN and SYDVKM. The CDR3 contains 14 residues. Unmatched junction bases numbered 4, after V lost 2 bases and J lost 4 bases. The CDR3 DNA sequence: TGTGCCAGCAGTTTACGAGGGGGCCTCACTGAAGCTTTCTTT. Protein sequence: CASSLRGGLTEAFF.

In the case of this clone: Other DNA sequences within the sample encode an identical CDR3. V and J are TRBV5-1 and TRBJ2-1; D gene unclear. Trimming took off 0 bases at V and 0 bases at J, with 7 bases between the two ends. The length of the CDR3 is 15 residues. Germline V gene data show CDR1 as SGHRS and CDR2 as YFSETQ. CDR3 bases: TGCGCCAGCAGCTTGGGAGAGAGCTCCTACAATGAGCAGTTCTTC. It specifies CASSLGESSYNEQFF.

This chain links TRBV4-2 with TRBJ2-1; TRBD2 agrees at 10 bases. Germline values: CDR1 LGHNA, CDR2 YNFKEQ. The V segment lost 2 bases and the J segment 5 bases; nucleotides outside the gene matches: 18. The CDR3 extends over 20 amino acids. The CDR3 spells CASSQMGLAWGSSIDNEQFF. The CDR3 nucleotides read TGTGCCAGCAGCCAAATGGGACTAGCGTGGGGGAGTTCAATTGACAATGAGCAGTTCTTC.

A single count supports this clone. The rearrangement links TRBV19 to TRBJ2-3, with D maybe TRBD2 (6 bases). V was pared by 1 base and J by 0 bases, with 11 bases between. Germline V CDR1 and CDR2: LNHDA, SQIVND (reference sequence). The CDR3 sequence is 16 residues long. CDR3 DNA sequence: TGTGCCAGTAGTATAGTCGGCGGGGCTAGCACAGATACGCAGTATTTT. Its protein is CASSIVGGASTDTQYF.

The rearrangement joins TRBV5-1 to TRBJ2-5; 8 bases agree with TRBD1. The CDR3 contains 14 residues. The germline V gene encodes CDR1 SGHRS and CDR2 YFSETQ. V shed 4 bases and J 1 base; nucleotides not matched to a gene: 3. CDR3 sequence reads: CASSPDRAQETQYF. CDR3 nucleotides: TGCGCCAGCAGCCCGGACAGGGCCCAAGAGACCCAGTACTTC.

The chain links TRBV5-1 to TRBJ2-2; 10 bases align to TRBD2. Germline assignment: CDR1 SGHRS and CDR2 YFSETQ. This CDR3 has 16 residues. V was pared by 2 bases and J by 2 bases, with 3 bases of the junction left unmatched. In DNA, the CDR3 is TGCGCCAGCAGCTTACTAGCGGGGAGAAACACCGGGGAGCTGTTTTTT. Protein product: CASSLLAGRNTGELFF.

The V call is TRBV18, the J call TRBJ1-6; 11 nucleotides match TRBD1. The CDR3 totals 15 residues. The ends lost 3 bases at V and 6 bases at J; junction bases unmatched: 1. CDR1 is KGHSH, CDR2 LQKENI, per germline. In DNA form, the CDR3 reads TGTGCCAGCTCACCCGGGACAGGGGGTAATTCACCCCTCCACTTT. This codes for CASSPGTGGNSPLHF.

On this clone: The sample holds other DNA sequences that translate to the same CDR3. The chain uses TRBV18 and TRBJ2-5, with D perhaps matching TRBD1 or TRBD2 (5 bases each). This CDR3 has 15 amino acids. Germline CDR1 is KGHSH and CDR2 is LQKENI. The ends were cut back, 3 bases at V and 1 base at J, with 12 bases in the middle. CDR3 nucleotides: TGTGCCAGCTCACCGTACACCGGGACCCAAGAGACCCAGTACTTC. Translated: CASSPYTGTQETQYF.

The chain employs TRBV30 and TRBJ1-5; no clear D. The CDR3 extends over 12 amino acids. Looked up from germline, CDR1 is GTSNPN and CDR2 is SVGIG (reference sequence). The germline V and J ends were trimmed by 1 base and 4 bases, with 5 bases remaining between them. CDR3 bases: TGTGCCTGGAGTGGGATTAATCAGCCCCAGCATTTT. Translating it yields CAWSGINQPQHF.